Sequencing of this T cell receptor beta chain was carried out in a study of cytomegalovirus exposure and HLA in healthy donors (dated by TCRdb to 2017 to 2019). Regarding the research as a whole: According to an earlier analysis of a few hundred of the donors, 150 million to 200 million T cells yielded 117 million unique TCR beta sequences and about 300 Gb of sequence data. About 320 gigabases of sequencing data and around 87 million unique TCR sequences were included in an early release covering around 600 HLA-typed donors. The genetic ancestry cluster associated with self-reported Caucasian donors included around four fifths of the 300 to 450 genotyped donors. The study aimed to test whether signatures of past pathogen exposure could be identified by cataloging public T cell receptors. The T cell repertoires of roughly 660 subjects were profiled by immunosequencing and related to cytomegalovirus serostatus. Along with the roughly 710-subject first cohort, a separate validation cohort of some 130 different subjects was used. High-throughput TCR immunosequencing, statistical association of individual TCRs with disease status, and machine learning were combined to predict cytomegalovirus infection status. A later analysis re-analyzed previously published TCR beta repertoires from hundreds of donors and added high-resolution HLA genotyping to study TCR occurrence patterns. Rather than drawing on any new phenotypic data, the later analysis identified candidate immune exposures from TCR beta sequences and the way those sequences occurred across donors. To decide whether each TCR beta V gene segment behaved as functional or pseudogenic, an earlier analysis of some 600 of the donors relied on high-throughput TCR beta sequencing. Donor age, sex, ethnicity and CMV serostatus were collected together with the repertoire data. A later genetic analysis took genome-wide SNP genotypes for about three fifths of the 666 donors and used that subset as a discovery cohort. Every repertoire in the discovery cohort had been generated on one and the same sequencing platform. HLA typing included class I and class II loci at four-digit resolution. Typing coverage varied by locus: roughly 620-630 donors for A, B, C, DRB1 and DQB1; more than 500 for DQA1; approximately 570 for DPA1; approximately 450 for DPB1. A handful of DR-DQ haplotypes were handled as single units for association and clustering because linkage in the cohort was strong. Across some 400 genotyped donors of the cohort, an average of approximately 200,000 unique TCR beta nucleotide sequences per donor were sequenced, and roughly a sixth of those sequences were non-productive.

The CDR3, from cysteine to phenylalanine, totals 15 residues. Just the 45-base CDR3 DNA is kept, in frame starting at base 1. CDR1 SGHVS and CDR2 FNYEAQ are derived from the germline V gene. Ends trimmed: V by 1 base, J by 5 bases; bases unmatched to a gene: 4. Comments on this clone: Its cognate antigen has yet to be identified. No quality values exist for individual bases; no much larger clone is one base distant.

The cohort was made up of about 610 healthy bone marrow donors. At the time of sampling, all cohort members were nominally healthy, though unrecorded immune exposures were likely present. The donor tested CMV seropositive, placing the donor among the 289 seropositive members of the cohort. A peripheral blood sample was provided by each donor, and peripheral blood mononuclear cells were used for TCR beta sequencing. The Qiagen DNeasy Blood Extraction Kit was used to extract genomic DNA from the blood cell samples. General conclusions and limits of the study: At a false discovery rate of 0.05, a later analysis linked some 17,000 TCR beta sequences to specific HLA alleles. Correlated functional status among segregating V segments might be attributable to linkage disequilibrium, but an unknown experimental factor could not be ruled out. Because HLA typing was missing for some donors at each locus, association tests included only the typed subset. An earlier analysis of some 560 of the donors showed that most TCR beta V segments appeared in productive rearrangements either about 87% or about 30% of the time, which broadly matched IMGT annotations. Because counts were too low, 15 to 20 rarely observed V segments, including chromosome 9 orphons, were excluded from the earlier analysis of some 590 of the donors. A further reported finding was that TCR beta sequences accurately predicted the HLA-A and HLA-B alleles for most subjects in the first cohort. The 87-base-pair reads could not distinguish some IMGT-functional V segments, including TRBV6-2 and TRBV6-3, so those segments were excluded. Assigning TCR associations to individual alleles was difficult when HLA alleles, especially DR and DQ, strongly co-occurred. In both the original and validation cohorts, the classifier was reported to diagnose cytomegalovirus status with high specificity and sensitivity. According to a later analysis, TCR association rates differed among HLA loci, with DRB1 alleles showing the most associated TCRs and HLA-C alleles showing the fewest. According to the authors, the approach could potentially be generalized to other disease states and immunological phenotypes. The presence/absence analyses assumed that sequencing depth was roughly uniform across donors, and that assumption may not be true. Immune exposure information for the cohort was limited to CMV serostatus. A few of the identified cytomegalovirus-associated TCR beta chains were confirmed in vitro to be specific for cytomegalovirus antigens. In a later genetic analysis, fewer N-insertions in productive TCRs were reported among donors in an Asian-associated ancestry cluster than the approximately 630-donor mean. A cluster of highly shared sequence variants was judged likely to be a technical artifact of the sequencing pipeline. A later analysis found that most CMV-associated TCR beta chains appeared HLA-restricted, with HLA associations seemingly driven largely by CMV exposure. In a later analysis, several top co-occurrence clusters were reported to appear linked to parvovirus B19, influenza, CMV and Epstein-Barr virus. This cohort had only TCR beta chains sequenced, and the lack of alpha or paired-chain data limited which features could be detected. In a later analysis, HLA-associated TCR beta chains were found to be more clonally expanded and to have lower generation probabilities than equally common non-associated chains. Most TCR sequences were seen in very few donors, while some public TCRs were found in many individuals. A later genetic analysis associated a missense DCLRE1C variant with V-gene and J-gene trimming of TCR beta chains, and an independent cohort replicated the association. A total of 150 to 200 TCR beta chains were listed by the study as associated with cytomegalovirus.

Library creation used the immunoSEQ multiplex PCR assay. The multiplex PCR relied on a mix of 60 forward primers for TCR Vbeta segments and 13 reverse primers for TCR Jbeta segments. Amplification of the CDR3 region of rearranged TCR beta genes was performed with a multiplex PCR assay on genomic DNA. Amplified TCR beta libraries were sequenced as 87-base-pair reads on the Illumina HiSeq System. Regarding the original processing steps: In a later analysis, tens of millions of unique TCR beta chains were counted across the roughly 670 repertoires, and around 11 million of these chains were shared by at least two donors. To remove PCR and sequencing errors, raw reads were error-corrected and collapsed into unique sequences using a nearest-neighbor algorithm that merged closely related sequences. CDR3 sequences were aligned to IMGT reference sequences to assign V, D and J gene segments. For a sequence to be retained, at least a six-nucleotide match to both a V gene segment and a J gene segment was required. A rearrangement was called productive if the CDR3 had no stop codons and remained in frame with V and J, and every other rearrangement was called non-productive. Following IMGT convention, CDR3 was defined as the stretch from the second conserved V-encoded cysteine up to the conserved J-encoded phenylalanine. Sequences without an unambiguous match to a single V gene segment were excluded from the earlier analysis of approximately 560 of the donors. In an earlier analysis of 500 to 750 of the donors, V segments were called functional above 56.7% productive rearrangements and were called segregating when the between-donor standard deviation exceeded 5%. A statistical classification framework was developed to diagnose cytomegalovirus status using the catalog of TCR beta chain sequences. A later analysis assigned V and J genes by comparing TCR nucleotide sequences with IMGT/GENE-DB human TR gene sequences. Using the TCRdist pipeline, a later analysis assigned CDR3 sequences along with most-parsimonious VDJ recombination scenarios. A later analysis defined each TCR beta chain by its CDR3 amino acid sequence plus V-gene family, and excluded reads lacking a unique V-gene family. A later analysis removed 600 or so highly shared, low-generation-probability nucleotide sequences to deal with suspected cross-contamination and a sequencing artifact. In a later analysis, a clonal expansion index was calculated for each public chain from normalized within-repertoire ranks of inferred template counts. In a later analysis, generation probabilities were computed using a VDJ recombination model fitted to out-of-frame rearrangements, and the results were checked against IGoR. A later analysis scored TCR-TCR, TCR-HLA and TCR-CMV co-occurrence with hypergeometric tests, applying a repertoire-size bias correction to TCR pairs. To estimate false discovery rates, a later analysis permuted the HLA or CMV assignments 20 times. In a later analysis, co-occurring TCRs were grouped using DBSCAN, with TCRdist sequence similarity added in when clustering inside HLA-allele-positive subsets. Repertoires with fewer than 30,000 or more than 120,000 public chains, plus five repertoires with anomalous nucleotide sharing, were excluded from co-occurrence clustering. TCRdb retrieved this table from immuneACCESS and kept in-frame rearrangements only. Not all clones are present; in checked studies, unresolved V genes account for under half, and no reason is known for the remainder. V and J calls and clone size are copied from that table; D and trimming were computed from the DNA. The sample includes about 160,000 clones, with 81% observed a single time. The top ten hold 1% to 1.5% of the sample.

The V and J segments used are TRBV7-6 and TRBJ2-1; 8 bases in the junction line up with TRBD2. The source of this sequence is a man aged 50-60 years in good health and CMV-seropositive. Sequences were obtained from PBMCs. The encoded CDR3 is CASSLDGTRHNEQFF. The nucleotide sequence is TGTGCCAGCAGCTTAGACGGGACTAGACACAATGAGCAGTTCTTC.